This entry describes one T cell receptor beta chain. Antigen unknown. This entry belongs to a study of monozygotic twins with inflammatory bowel disease. With no T cell sorting beforehand, total RNA was isolated from whole blood. The team made cDNA by running eight separate reactions for each sample. Template switching introduced UMIs that contain a 6-nucleotide sample barcode. Each CDR3 protein gets one entry in TCRdb, which reprocessed the 5' RACE reads and gives no DNA. This sample's table has about 210,000 distinct CDR3 sequences. Overall study results and limits: IBD patients carried less diverse TCRbeta repertoires (inverse Simpson) than healthy co-twins.

The CDR3 is 14 residues long. CDR1 and CDR2 (germline): KGHSH, LQKENI. The sequenced material came from blood. V gene TRBV18 combines with J gene TRBJ2-7; the D gene TCRdb calls, TRBD1, cannot be checked with no DNA. The source of this sequence is a human donor with ulcerative colitis or Crohn's disease, or a healthy co-twin of an affected twin (not recorded which). CDR3 amino acids: CASSPGAGTYEQYF.